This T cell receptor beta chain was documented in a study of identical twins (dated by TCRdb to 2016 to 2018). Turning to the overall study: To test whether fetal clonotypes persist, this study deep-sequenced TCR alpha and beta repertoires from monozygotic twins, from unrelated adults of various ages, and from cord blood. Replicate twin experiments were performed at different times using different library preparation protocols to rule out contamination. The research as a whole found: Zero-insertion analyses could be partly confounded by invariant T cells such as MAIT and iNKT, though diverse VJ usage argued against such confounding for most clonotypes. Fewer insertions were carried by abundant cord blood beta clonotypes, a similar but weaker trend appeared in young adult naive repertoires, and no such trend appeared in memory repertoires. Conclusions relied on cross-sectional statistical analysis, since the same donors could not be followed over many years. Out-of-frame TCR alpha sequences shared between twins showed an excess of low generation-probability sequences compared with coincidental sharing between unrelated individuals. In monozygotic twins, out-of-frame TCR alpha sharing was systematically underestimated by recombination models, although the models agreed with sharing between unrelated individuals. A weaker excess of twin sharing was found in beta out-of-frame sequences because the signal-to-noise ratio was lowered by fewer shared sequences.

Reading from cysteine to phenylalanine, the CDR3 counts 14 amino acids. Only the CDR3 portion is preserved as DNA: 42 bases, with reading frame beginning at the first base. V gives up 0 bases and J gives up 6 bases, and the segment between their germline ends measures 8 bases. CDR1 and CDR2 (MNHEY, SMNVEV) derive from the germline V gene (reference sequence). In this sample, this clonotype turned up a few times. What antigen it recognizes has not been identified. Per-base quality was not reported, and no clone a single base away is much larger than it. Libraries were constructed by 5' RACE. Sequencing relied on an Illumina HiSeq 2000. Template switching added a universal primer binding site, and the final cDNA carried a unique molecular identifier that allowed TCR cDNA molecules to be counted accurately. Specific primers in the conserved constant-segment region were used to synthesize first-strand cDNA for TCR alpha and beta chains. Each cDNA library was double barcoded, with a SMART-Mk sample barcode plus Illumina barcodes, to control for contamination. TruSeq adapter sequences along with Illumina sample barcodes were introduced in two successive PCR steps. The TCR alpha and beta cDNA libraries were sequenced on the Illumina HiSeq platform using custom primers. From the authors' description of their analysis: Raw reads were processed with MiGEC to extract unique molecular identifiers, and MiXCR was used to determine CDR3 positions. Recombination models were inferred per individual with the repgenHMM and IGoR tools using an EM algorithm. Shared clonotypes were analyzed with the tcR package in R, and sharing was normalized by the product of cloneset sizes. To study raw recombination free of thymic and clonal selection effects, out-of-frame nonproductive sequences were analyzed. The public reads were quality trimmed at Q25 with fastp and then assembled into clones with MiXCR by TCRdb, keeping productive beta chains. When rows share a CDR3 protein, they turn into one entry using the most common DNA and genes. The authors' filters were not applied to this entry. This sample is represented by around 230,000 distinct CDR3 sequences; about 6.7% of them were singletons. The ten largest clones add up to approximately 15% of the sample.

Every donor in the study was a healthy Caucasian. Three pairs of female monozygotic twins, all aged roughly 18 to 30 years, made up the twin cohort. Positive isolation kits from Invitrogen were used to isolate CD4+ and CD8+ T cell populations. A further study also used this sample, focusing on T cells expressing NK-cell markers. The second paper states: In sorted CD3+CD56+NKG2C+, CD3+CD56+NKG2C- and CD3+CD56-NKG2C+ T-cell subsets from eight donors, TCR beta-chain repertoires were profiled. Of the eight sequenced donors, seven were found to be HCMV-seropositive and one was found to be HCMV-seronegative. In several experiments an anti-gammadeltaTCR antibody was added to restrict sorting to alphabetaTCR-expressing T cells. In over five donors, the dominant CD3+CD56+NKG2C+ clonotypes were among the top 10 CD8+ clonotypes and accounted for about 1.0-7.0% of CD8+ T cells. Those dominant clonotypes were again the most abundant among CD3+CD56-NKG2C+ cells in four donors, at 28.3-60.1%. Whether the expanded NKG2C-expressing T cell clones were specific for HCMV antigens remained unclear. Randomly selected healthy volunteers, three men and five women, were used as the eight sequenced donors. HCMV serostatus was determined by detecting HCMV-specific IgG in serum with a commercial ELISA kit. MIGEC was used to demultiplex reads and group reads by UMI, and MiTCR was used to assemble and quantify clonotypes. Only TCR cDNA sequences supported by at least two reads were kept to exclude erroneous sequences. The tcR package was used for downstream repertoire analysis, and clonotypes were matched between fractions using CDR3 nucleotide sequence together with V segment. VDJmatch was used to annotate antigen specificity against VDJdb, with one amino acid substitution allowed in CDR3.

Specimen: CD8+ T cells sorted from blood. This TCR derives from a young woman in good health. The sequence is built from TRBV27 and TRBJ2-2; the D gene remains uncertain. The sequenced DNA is TGTGCCAGCAGTTTATCTTTTCCCGCCGGGGAGCTGTTTTTT. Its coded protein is CASSLSFPAGELFF.